One T cell receptor (beta chain) is described in this entry. Its antigen is unknown. The germline V gene has CDR1 MNHNS and CDR2 SASEGT. This CDR3 spans 14 amino acids. J lost 3 bases, V lost 6 bases, and 7 bases had no gene match. The data derive from a study of shared clonotypes between healthy human individuals. Recent vaccinations or acute infections were absent in the healthy HIV-negative adult donors. Generated by immunoSEQ multiplex PCR, the TCRdb table keeps only in-frame clones and is missing some. The sample consists of over a million clones, roughly 96% of them appearing once. Overall study results and limits: A generally larger estimated richness was seen in naive subsets than in memory subsets.

This TCR was sampled from a man aged 25-45 years in good health. The V gene is TRBV6-1, the J gene TRBJ2-7; 8 nucleotides align to TRBD1. Sequences were obtained from naive CD4+ T cells sorted from blood. Subset described: CD45RA+ positively selected. The CDR3 DNA reads as TGTGCCAGCAGAATAGGACAGGGCAGCTACGAGCAGTACTTC. Its translation: CASRIGQGSYEQYF.